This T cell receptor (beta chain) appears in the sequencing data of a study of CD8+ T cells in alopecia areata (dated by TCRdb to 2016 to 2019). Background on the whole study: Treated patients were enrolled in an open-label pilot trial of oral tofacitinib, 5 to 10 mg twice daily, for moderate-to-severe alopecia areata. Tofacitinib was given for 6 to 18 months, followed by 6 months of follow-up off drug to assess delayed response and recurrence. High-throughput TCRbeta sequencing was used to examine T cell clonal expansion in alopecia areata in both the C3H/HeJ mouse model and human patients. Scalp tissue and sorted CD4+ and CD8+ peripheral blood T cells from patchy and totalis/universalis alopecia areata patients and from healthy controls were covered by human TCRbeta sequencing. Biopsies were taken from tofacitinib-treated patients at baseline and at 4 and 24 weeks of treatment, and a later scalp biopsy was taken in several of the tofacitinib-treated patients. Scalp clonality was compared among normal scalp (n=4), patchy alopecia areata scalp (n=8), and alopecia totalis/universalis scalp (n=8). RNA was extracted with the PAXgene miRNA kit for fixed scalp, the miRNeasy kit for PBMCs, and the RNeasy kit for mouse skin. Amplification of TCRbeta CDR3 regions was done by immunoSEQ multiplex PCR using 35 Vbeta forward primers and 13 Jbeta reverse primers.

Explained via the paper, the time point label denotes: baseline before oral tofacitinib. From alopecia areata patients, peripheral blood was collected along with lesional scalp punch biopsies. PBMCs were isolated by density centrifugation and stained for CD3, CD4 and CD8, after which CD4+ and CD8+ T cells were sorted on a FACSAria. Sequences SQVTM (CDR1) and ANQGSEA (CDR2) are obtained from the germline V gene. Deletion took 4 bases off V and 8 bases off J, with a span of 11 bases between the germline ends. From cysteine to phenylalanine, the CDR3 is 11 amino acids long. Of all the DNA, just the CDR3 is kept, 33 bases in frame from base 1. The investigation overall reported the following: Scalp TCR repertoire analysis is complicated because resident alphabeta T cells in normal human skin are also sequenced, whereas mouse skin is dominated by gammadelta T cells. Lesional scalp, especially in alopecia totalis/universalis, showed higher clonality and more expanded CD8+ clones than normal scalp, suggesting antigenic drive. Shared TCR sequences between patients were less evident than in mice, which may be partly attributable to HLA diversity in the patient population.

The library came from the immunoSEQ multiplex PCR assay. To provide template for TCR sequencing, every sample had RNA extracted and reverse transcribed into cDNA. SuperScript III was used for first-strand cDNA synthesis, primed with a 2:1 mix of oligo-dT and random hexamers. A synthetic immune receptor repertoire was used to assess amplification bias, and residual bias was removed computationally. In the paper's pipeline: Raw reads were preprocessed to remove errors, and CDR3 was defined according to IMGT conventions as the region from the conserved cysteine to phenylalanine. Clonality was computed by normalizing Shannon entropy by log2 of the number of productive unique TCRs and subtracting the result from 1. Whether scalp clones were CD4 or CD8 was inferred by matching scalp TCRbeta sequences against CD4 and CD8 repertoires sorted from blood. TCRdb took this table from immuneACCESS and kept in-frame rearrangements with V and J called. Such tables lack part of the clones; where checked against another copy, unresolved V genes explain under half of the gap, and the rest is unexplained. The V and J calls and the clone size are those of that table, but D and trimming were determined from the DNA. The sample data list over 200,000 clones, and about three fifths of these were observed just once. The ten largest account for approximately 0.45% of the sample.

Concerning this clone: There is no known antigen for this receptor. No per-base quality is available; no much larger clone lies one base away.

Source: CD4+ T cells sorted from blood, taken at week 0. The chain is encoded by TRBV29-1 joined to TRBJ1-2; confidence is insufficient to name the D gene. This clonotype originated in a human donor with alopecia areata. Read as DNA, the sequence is TGCAGCGTTGTCCAGGCGGAAGGCTACACCTTC. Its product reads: CSVVQAEGYTF.